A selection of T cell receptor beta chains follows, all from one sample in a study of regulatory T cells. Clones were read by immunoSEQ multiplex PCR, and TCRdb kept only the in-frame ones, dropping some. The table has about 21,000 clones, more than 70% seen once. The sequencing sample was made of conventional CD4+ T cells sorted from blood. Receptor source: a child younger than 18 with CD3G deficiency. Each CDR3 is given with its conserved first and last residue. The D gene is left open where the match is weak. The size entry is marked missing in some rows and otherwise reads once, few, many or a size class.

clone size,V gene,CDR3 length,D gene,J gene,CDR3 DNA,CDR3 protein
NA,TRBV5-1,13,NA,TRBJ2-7,TGCGCCAGCAGCTCGACACCCACGGGGGAGCAGTACTTC,CASSSTPTGEQYF
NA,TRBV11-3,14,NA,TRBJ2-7,TGTGCCAGCAGCTTAGGACACATCTCCTACGAGCAGTACTTC,CASSLGHISYEQYF
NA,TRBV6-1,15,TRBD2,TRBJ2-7,TGTGCCAGCAGTGAAGCCGGGGGGGGTTGGTACGAGCAGTACTTC,CASSEAGGGWYEQYF
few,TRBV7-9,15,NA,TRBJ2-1,TGTGCCAGCAGCTCAGGGACCGCGCACCTCAATGAGCAGTTCTTC,CASSSGTAHLNEQFF
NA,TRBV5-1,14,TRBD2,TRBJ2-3,TGCGCCAGCAGCTTGGGGACTAGCCCAGATACGCAGTATTTT,CASSLGTSPDTQYF
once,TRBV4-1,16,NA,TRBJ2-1,TGCGCCAGCAGCCAAGATGCGGCGACCACCTACAATGAGCAGTTCTTC,CASSQDAATTYNEQFF
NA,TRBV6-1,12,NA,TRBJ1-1,TGTGCCAGCCGCGCAGGGGCTACTGAAGCTTTCTTT,CASRAGATEAFF
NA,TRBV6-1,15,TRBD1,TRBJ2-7,TGTGCCAGCAGAACCGGGACAGGCGCCTCCTACGAGCAGTACTTC,CASRTGTGASYEQYF
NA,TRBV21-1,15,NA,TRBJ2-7,TGTGCCAGCAGCCCGGGACAGGGGGCGAAAAACGAGCAGTACTTC,CASSPGQGAKNEQYF
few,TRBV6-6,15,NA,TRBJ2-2,TGTGCCAGCAGCCTCCGGGACTCCAACACCGGGGAGCTGTTTTTT,CASSLRDSNTGELFF
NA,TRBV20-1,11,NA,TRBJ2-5,TGCAGTGCCACGGTAGAAGAGACCCAGTACTTC,CSATVEETQYF
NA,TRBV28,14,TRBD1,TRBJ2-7,TGTGCCAGCAGTCCTAGGACAGGGGCGAACGAGCAGTACTTC,CASSPRTGANEQYF
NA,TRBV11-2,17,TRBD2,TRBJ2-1,TGTGCCAGCAGCGCCCAACGGACTAGCGGGAGGGCCTATGAGCAGTTCTTC,CASSAQRTSGRAYEQFF
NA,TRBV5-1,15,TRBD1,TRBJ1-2,TGCGCCAGCAGCTTATCCCCGGGACAGGGCTCCGGCTACACCTTC,CASSLSPGQGSGYTF
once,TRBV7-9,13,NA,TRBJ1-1,TGTGCCAGCAGCTTACTTGAGAACACTGAAGCTTTCTTT,CASSLLENTEAFF
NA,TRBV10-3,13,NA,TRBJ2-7,TGTGCCATCAGTGAGTCAAGACTTGGAGAGCAGTACTTC,CAISESRLGEQYF
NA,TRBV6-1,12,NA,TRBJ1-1,TGTGCCAGCAGGGGATTCGGCGAGGAAGCTTTCTTT,CASRGFGEEAFF
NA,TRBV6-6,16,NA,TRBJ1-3,TGTGCCAGCAGTTCCTATTCCCGGGGCTCTGGAAACACCATATATTTT,CASSSYSRGSGNTIYF
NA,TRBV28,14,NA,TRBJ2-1,TGTGCCAGCAGTTCCACTAGACAGCTCAATGAGCAGTTCTTC,CASSSTRQLNEQFF
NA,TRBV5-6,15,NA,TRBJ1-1,TGTGCCAGCAGCTCCCGAGCCAAAAAGAACACTGAAGCTTTCTTT,CASSSRAKKNTEAFF
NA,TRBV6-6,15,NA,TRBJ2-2,TGTGCCAGCAGTTCCCAAGACAGTTACACCGGGGAGCTGTTTTTT,CASSSQDSYTGELFF
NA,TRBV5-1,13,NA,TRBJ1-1,TGCGCCAGCAGCTTGATCGGGGGCACTGAAGCTTTCTTT,CASSLIGGTEAFF
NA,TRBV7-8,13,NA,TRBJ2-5,TGTGCCAGCAGCCTCTTGGGGCTAGAGACCCAGTACTTC,CASSLLGLETQYF
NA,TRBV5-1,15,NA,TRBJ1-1,TGCGCCAGCAGCTTGGACCACCGGGCTGGGACTGAAGCTTTCTTT,CASSLDHRAGTEAFF
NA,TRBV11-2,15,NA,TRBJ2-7,TGTGCCAGCAGCTTAGGGCTAGCTAGCTCCTACGAGCAGTACTTC,CASSLGLASSYEQYF
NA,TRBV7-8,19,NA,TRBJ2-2,TGTGCCAGCAGCTTAGTGAGGGGCCTGAGTCTACCTAACACCGGGGAGCTGTTTTTT,CASSLVRGLSLPNTGELFF
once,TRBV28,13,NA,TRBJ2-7,TGTGCCAGCAGTCTCGGAGACAGACACGAGCAGTACTTC,CASSLGDRHEQYF
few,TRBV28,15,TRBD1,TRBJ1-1,TGTGCCAGCAGTTCCCCCGGGACAGGGAAAACTGAAGCTTTCTTT,CASSSPGTGKTEAFF
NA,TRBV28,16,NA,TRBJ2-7,TGTGCCAGCAGTTTCGGTCCCCAGAGGAGGTCCTACGAGCAGTACTTC,CASSFGPQRRSYEQYF
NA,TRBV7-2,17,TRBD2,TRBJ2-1,TGTGCCAGCAGCTTAGGTGGTAGCGGGAGAGGGGGCAATGAGCAGTTCTTC,CASSLGGSGRGGNEQFF
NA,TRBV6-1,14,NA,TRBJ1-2,TGTGCCAGCAGCCGGCTGGGACGCGGCTATGGCTACACCTTC,CASSRLGRGYGYTF
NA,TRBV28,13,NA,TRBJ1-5,TGTGCCAGCAGTTTATGGCGAGGACAGCCCCAGCATTTT,CASSLWRGQPQHF
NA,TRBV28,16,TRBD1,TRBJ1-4,TGTGCCAGCAGTTCTTGGAGGGACAGGGATGGTGAAAAACTGTTTTTT,CASSSWRDRDGEKLFF
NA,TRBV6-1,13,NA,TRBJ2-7,TGTGCCAGCACTCCGGGACCATACTACGAGCAGTACTTC,CASTPGPYYEQYF
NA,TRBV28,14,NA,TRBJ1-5,TGTGCCAGCAGCCGGGGGGGGGCGGGCCAGCCCCAGCATTTT,CASSRGGAGQPQHF
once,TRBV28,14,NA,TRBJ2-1,TGTGCCAGCAGTTTCGAGACTCGAGGAGATGAGCAGTTCTTC,CASSFETRGDEQFF
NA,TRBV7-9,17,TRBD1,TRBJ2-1,TGTGCCAGCAGCTTTGACAAGGGGGCTCTCACCTACAATGAGCAGTTCTTC,CASSFDKGALTYNEQFF
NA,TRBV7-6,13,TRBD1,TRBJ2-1,TGTGCCAGCAGCTCTAGGGGGCTGGGTGAGCAGTTCTTC,CASSSRGLGEQFF
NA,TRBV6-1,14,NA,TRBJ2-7,TGTGCCAGCAGTCGGGGGCTAGTCTACTACGAGCAGTACTTC,CASSRGLVYYEQYF
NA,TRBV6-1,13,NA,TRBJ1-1,TGTGCCAGCCTCATCCCGAAGGGGACTGAAGCTTTCTTT,CASLIPKGTEAFF
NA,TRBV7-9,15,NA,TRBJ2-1,TGTGCCAGCAGCTTAGAAGGGACCGGGCGGAATGAGCAGTTCTTC,CASSLEGTGRNEQFF
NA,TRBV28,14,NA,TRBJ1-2,TGTGCCAGCAGTTCCCCCCCGTCTAACTATGGCTACACCTTC,CASSSPPSNYGYTF
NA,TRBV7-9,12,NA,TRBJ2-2,TGTGCCAGCAGTCTGGGCACCGGGGAGCTGTTTTTT,CASSLGTGELFF
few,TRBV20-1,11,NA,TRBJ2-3,TGCAGTGCCGCTTTTATGGATACGCAGTATTTT,CSAAFMDTQYF
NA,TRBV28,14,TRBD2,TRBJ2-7,TGTGCCAGCAGCCCACTAGCGGGAGGGAACGAGCAGTACTTC,CASSPLAGGNEQYF
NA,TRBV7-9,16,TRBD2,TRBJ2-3,TGTGCCAGCAGCTTAAATAGCGGGAGCGTGGCAGATACGCAGTATTTT,CASSLNSGSVADTQYF
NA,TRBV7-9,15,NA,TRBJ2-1,TGTGCCAGCAGCCCCCGCAGCAAGCCGGGGAATGAGCAGTTCTTC,CASSPRSKPGNEQFF